A single sample gave rise to the 11 T cell receptor beta chains below, sequenced in a study of blood T cell repertoires in COVID-19. Sequencing used immunoSEQ multiplex PCR; TCRdb keeps in-frame clones, though not all of them. The repertoire holds some 210,000 clones, with 92% as singletons. The sequenced sample consisted of peripheral blood. These receptors were taken from a man under 40 with acute or convalescent COVID-19.

The genes are TRBV15 and TRBJ2-1; 7 positions match TRBD1. The germline V gene has CDR1 LNHNV and CDR2 YYDKDF (reference sequence). J lost 5 bases, V lost 1 base, and 8 bases had no gene match. This CDR3 region has 16 residues. The CDR3 here is CATSRGWTGDDNEQFF. CDR3 bases: TGTGCCACCAGCAGAGGCTGGACAGGCGACGACAATGAGCAGTTCTTC.

This clone has only one observation. The rearrangement links TRBV7-3 to TRBJ2-1; 9 nucleotides line up with TRBD2. The CDR3 spans 15 residues. With V trimmed by 5 bases and J by 7 bases, 9 bases remained unmatched. Germline values: CDR1 SGHTA, CDR2 FQGTGA. CDR3 protein: CASSPGGGRGNEQFF. CDR3 sequence (DNA): TGTGCCAGCAGCCCGGGCGGCGGGAGGGGAAATGAGCAGTTCTTC.

The rearrangement uses TRBV28 and TRBJ1-1, with D tentatively TRBD1 (6 bases). The CDR3 extends over 13 amino acids. The V end was cut by 9 bases, the J end by 2 bases, with 13 bases between. Germline CDR1 is MDHEN and CDR2 is SYDVKM. The CDR3 spells CASRLGTNTEAFF. The CDR3 nucleotides read TGTGCCAGTAGGCTAGGGACAAACACTGAAGCTTTCTTT.

The chain joins TRBV28 to TRBJ2-1; 7 bases map to TRBD1. J lost 7 bases, V lost 3 bases, and 15 bases had no gene match. There are 17 residues in the CDR3. Germline loops: CDR1 MDHEN, CDR2 SYDVKM. CDR3 protein: CASSLSVGTELRNEQFF. The CDR3 bases are TGTGCCAGCAGTTTGAGTGTGGGGACAGAATTACGAAATGAGCAGTTCTTC.

The chain recombines TRBV6-5 with TRBJ1-1; 7 bases are a match to TRBD1. Trimming took 0 bases from V and 5 from J; bases not matched to a gene: 9. The CDR3 sequence is 16 residues long. Germline lookup yields CDR1 MNHEY and CDR2 SVGAGI. CDR3 sequence (DNA): TGTGCCAGCAGTTACTCCCTCTACAGGGGAAAGACTGAAGCTTTCTTT. Amino acids: CASSYSLYRGKTEAFF.

This clone was recorded once. The gene calls are TRBV18 and TRBJ2-5; TRBD2 might be the D (6 bases). V gave up 3 bases and J gave up 4 bases, with 12 bases separating them. The CDR3 is made up of 14 amino acids. The V gene's germline CDR1 is KGHSH and CDR2 LQKENI. Here the CDR3 reads CASSPRLEGETQYF. The DNA of the CDR3 is TGTGCCAGCTCACCTCGGCTGGAGGGAGAGACCCAGTACTTC.

V gene TRBV5-4 combines with J gene TRBJ2-3, with 7 bases lining up with TRBD2. V gave up 5 bases and J gave up 4 bases; unmatched junction bases: 7. CDR3 length: 14 residues. Germline values: CDR1 SGHNT, CDR2 YYREEE (reference sequence). CDR3 sequence reads: CASSQAGRADTQYF. DNA for the CDR3: TGTGCCAGCAGTCAGGCGGGGAGGGCAGATACGCAGTATTTT.

In nucleotides, the CDR3 is TGTGCCAGCAGGACACAGGGGGTTAATTCACCCCTCCACTTT. It is translated as CASRTQGVNSPLHF. The V call is TRBV7-3, the J call TRBJ1-6, with 8 bases matching TRBD1. The junction had 4 bases not matched to a gene; V was cut back by 6 bases and J by 6 bases. CDR3 size: 14 residues. Germline values: CDR1 SGHTA, CDR2 FQGTGA.

Worth noting for this clone: This same CDR3 is encoded by further DNA sequences in the sample. The J gene is TRBJ1-1, the V gene TRBV9, with D perhaps matching TRBD1 (5 bases). Germline CDR1 SGDLS, CDR2 YYNGEE. The CDR3 is made up of 15 amino acids. Trimming cost V 0 bases and J 1 base, with 10 bases left between them. The CDR3 bases are TGTGCCAGCAGCGTAGGTGTCGGGGGGAACACTGAAGCTTTCTTT. It codes for CASSVGVGGNTEAFF.

J is TRBJ1-3 and V is TRBV5-1, with D tentatively TRBD1 (6 bases). Germline V lookup: CDR1 SGHRS, CDR2 YFSETQ. CDR3 size: 16 residues. The V gene lost 4 bases and the J gene lost 0 bases, with 14 bases spanning the gap. The CDR3 nucleotides read TGCGCCAGCAGCGCCGGGACAATCAACTCTGGAAACACCATATATTTT. This translates into CASSAGTINSGNTIYF.

The chain combines TRBV2 with TRBJ1-5; 9 bases are a match to TRBD1. CDR1 SNHLY and CDR2 FYNNEI come from the germline V gene. CDR3 length equals 15 residues. The J segment lost 5 bases and the V segment lost 6 bases, leaving 8 bases of the junction unmatched. CDR3 protein: CASRTDRGGYQPQHF. As DNA, the CDR3 is TGTGCCAGCAGGACGGACAGGGGAGGCTATCAGCCCCAGCATTTT.